These T cell receptor beta chains were read from a single sample in a study of blood T cell repertoires in COVID-19. Sequencing used immunoSEQ multiplex PCR; TCRdb keeps in-frame clones, though not all of them. Among some 250,000 clones, more than 65% were seen once, and the ten largest hold approximately 3.1%. Sample: peripheral blood. Receptors were obtained from a woman aged 18-35 years with acute or convalescent COVID-19. Both conserved end residues are part of each CDR3. Fields, in order: D gene, J gene, clone size, V gene, CDR3 protein, CDR3 DNA. The D gene is left open where the match is weak. Size is omitted from some rows. Given values are once, few, many or a class for expanded clones.

D gene: .; J gene: TRBJ2-1; clone size: .; V gene: TRBV18; CDR3 protein: CASSPAGGNEQFF; CDR3 DNA: TGTGCCAGCTCACCCGCCGGGGGCAATGAGCAGTTCTTC
D gene: TRBD2; J gene: TRBJ2-1; clone size: once; V gene: TRBV5-1; CDR3 protein: CASSFQSGTVNEQFF; CDR3 DNA: TGCGCCAGCAGCTTTCAGAGCGGGACCGTCAATGAGCAGTTCTTC
D gene: .; J gene: TRBJ2-5; clone size: .; V gene: TRBV5-1; CDR3 protein: CASSRTSGSGGETQYF; CDR3 DNA: TGCGCCAGCAGCCGCACGTCCGGGAGTGGGGGGGAGACCCAGTACTTC
D gene: TRBD1; J gene: TRBJ1-1; clone size: few; V gene: TRBV18; CDR3 protein: CASSQRQGEGTEAFF; CDR3 DNA: TGTGCCAGCTCACAACGACAGGGGGAGGGCACTGAAGCTTTCTTT
D gene: .; J gene: TRBJ2-3; clone size: .; V gene: TRBV3-1/TRBV3-2; CDR3 protein: CASSPEGHSTDTQYF; CDR3 DNA: TGTGCCAGCAGCCCTGAGGGACATAGCACAGATACGCAGTATTTT
D gene: .; J gene: TRBJ1-2; clone size: .; V gene: TRBV29-1; CDR3 protein: CSVRQGTDYGYTF; CDR3 DNA: TGCAGCGTTCGCCAGGGAACGGACTATGGCTACACCTTC
D gene: TRBD2; J gene: TRBJ2-7; clone size: .; V gene: TRBV6-2/TRBV6-3; CDR3 protein: CASSSLAGRSYEQYF; CDR3 DNA: TGTGCCAGCAGTTCCCTAGCGGGAAGATCCTACGAGCAGTACTTC
D gene: .; J gene: TRBJ2-7; clone size: .; V gene: TRBV6-2/TRBV6-3; CDR3 protein: CASSPPEDQVISYEQYF; CDR3 DNA: TGTGCCAGCAGTCCCCCGGAAGACCAGGTTATTTCCTACGAGCAGTACTTC
D gene: TRBD1; J gene: TRBJ1-5; clone size: .; V gene: TRBV7-9; CDR3 protein: CASSLALTRDRGNQPQHF; CDR3 DNA: TGTGCCAGCAGCTTAGCGTTAACACGGGACAGGGGAAATCAGCCCCAGCATTTT
D gene: .; J gene: TRBJ2-7; clone size: .; V gene: TRBV29-1; CDR3 protein: CSVEDTAYEQYF; CDR3 DNA: TGCAGCGTTGAAGATACGGCCTACGAGCAGTACTTC
D gene: TRBD1; J gene: TRBJ1-2; clone size: .; V gene: TRBV28; CDR3 protein: CASSLYGQVTYGYTF; CDR3 DNA: TGTGCCAGCAGTTTATACGGACAGGTGACTTATGGCTACACCTTC
D gene: .; J gene: TRBJ1-1; clone size: .; V gene: TRBV30; CDR3 protein: CAWRYSGSWNTEAFF; CDR3 DNA: TGTGCCTGGAGATACTCGGGGTCTTGGAACACTGAAGCTTTCTTT
D gene: .; J gene: TRBJ1-2; clone size: .; V gene: TRBV9; CDR3 protein: CASSVNAGSLNYGYTF; CDR3 DNA: TGTGCCAGCAGCGTAAACGCAGGGTCCCTTAACTATGGCTACACCTTC
D gene: TRBD1; J gene: TRBJ2-7; clone size: once; V gene: TRBV7-9; CDR3 protein: CASSRVDRSYEQYF; CDR3 DNA: TGTGCCAGCAGCCGGGTGGACAGGTCCTACGAGCAGTACTTC
D gene: TRBD2; J gene: TRBJ2-1; clone size: .; V gene: TRBV27; CDR3 protein: CASSSYIAGGHHNEQFF; CDR3 DNA: TGTGCCAGCAGTTCTTACATAGCGGGAGGACACCACAATGAGCAGTTCTTC
D gene: .; J gene: TRBJ2-3; clone size: .; V gene: TRBV5-1; CDR3 protein: CASSLAVADTQYF; CDR3 DNA: TGCGCCAGCAGCTTGGCGGTGGCAGATACGCAGTATTTT
D gene: .; J gene: TRBJ1-5; clone size: .; V gene: TRBV24-1; CDR3 protein: CATSVNSNQPQHF; CDR3 DNA: TGTGCCACCAGTGTTAATAGCAATCAGCCCCAGCATTTT
D gene: TRBD2; J gene: TRBJ2-1; clone size: .; V gene: TRBV2; CDR3 protein: CASSATGLAPDEQFF; CDR3 DNA: TGTGCCAGCAGCGCGACCGGACTAGCTCCGGATGAGCAGTTCTTC
D gene: .; J gene: TRBJ1-2; clone size: .; V gene: TRBV19; CDR3 protein: CASKTGYGYTF; CDR3 DNA: TGTGCCAGTAAGACGGGGTATGGCTACACCTTC